This record looks at one T cell receptor beta chain sequence and its context. Antigen unknown. V lost 5 bases and J lost 11, with 18 bases in between. CDR3 length: 13 amino acids. Germline assignment: CDR1 LNHDA and CDR2 SQIVND (reference sequence). This sample stems from a study of cytomegalovirus exposure and HLA in healthy donors. Study-level points and caveats: A later analysis reported that several of the most significant clusters appeared to be linked to common viral pathogens, among them Epstein-Barr virus.

This PCR relied on a set of 60 Vbeta primers and 13 Jbeta primers. Libraries were prepared by immunoSEQ multiplex PCR; TCRdb keeps only in-frame clonotypes and omits some of them. There are approximately 150,000 clones in the sample; roughly 80% occur only once, and less than 3% lies in the top ten. Sequencing was done on a sample of PBMCs. The sequence came from a woman aged 30 to 39 in good health and CMV-seronegative. V usage is TRBV19 and J usage is TRBJ1-1, with a tentative D call TRBD1 (6 bases). The CDR3 is CASSPGTPGTAFF. The CDR3 coding sequence is TGTGCCAGTAGTCCGGGGACACCCGGAACGGCTTTCTTT.